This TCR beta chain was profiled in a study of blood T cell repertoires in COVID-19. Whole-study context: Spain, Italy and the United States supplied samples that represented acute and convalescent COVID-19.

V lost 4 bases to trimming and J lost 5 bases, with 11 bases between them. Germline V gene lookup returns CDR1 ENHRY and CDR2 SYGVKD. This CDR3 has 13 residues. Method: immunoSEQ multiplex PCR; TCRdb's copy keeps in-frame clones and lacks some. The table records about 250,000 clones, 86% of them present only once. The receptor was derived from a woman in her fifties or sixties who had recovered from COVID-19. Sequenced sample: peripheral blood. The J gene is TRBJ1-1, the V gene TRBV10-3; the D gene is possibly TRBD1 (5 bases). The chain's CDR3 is CAISGRGPTEAFF. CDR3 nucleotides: TGTGCCATCAGTGGAAGGGGTCCGACTGAAGCTTTCTTT.